The 18 T cell receptor beta chains reported below all come from one sample, sequenced in a study of OX40 agonist ivuxolimab in advanced cancers. Libraries were prepared by immunoSEQ multiplex PCR; TCRdb keeps only in-frame clonotypes and omits some of them. The data show about 31,000 clones, with approximately 90% seen just once and roughly 40% held by the top ten. Sequencing was performed on CD4+ or CD8+ T cells sorted from blood, taken in a trial of the OX40 agonist ivuxolimab. The receptors stem from an adult with an advanced solid tumor such as melanoma, head and neck, liver or kidney cancer.

This clone was observed a few times. The V gene is TRBV6-5, the J gene TRBJ2-7; the D is unclear. This CDR3 has 11 amino acids. The ends were cut back, 2 bases at V and 4 bases at J, with 3 bases in the middle. The germline V gene encodes CDR1 MNHEY and CDR2 SVGAGI. The CDR3 loop reads CASSYQYEQYF. The CDR3 DNA sequence: TGTGCCAGCAGTTACCAGTACGAGCAGTACTTC.

The CDR3 is CAISESIRAPNEQYF. The CDR3 bases are TGTGCCATCAGTGAGTCGATCAGGGCGCCGAACGAGCAGTACTTC. The V call is TRBV10-3, the J call TRBJ2-7; TRBD1 is a possible D gene (5 bases). Trimming shortened V by 0 bases and J by 5 bases, and 14 bases separated the two germline ends. The CDR3 is 15 residues long. The germline gives CDR1 ENHRY, CDR2 SYGVKD.

The chain combines TRBV13 with TRBJ2-1, with D perhaps assigned TRBD1 or TRBD2 (5 bases each). The CDR3 length is 14 residues. Germline V CDR1 and CDR2: PRHDT, FYEKMQ (reference sequence). V lost 5 bases to trimming and J lost 9 bases, with 17 bases between them. The CDR3 spells CASSPEGPRSEQFF. Written as DNA, the CDR3 is TGTGCCAGCAGCCCCGAGGGACCGCGTAGTGAGCAGTTCTTC.

The chain recombines TRBV5-1 with TRBJ2-1, with no clear D. Germline V lookup: CDR1 SGHRS, CDR2 YFSETQ. V was pared by 4 bases and J by 8 bases, with 25 bases between. The CDR3 extends over 17 amino acids. The CDR3 region is CASSEPPESLHCYEQFF. The DNA of the CDR3 is TGCGCCAGCAGCGAACCTCCAGAGAGTCTCCACTGCTATGAGCAGTTCTTC.

This clone is medium-sized (0.01 to 0.1%). The rearrangement links TRBV2 to TRBJ2-1, with 12 bases aligning to TRBD2. Looked up from germline, CDR1 is SNHLY and CDR2 is FYNNEI. The junction had 9 bases not matched to a gene; V was cut back by 5 bases and J by 4 bases. The CDR3 is 17 amino acids. The CDR3 region has the DNA TGTGCCAGCAGTACAGCTAGCGGGAGGGCCGAGTACAATGAGCAGTTCTTC. This sequence encodes CASSTASGRAEYNEQFF. The full variable domain, with the rest looked up from reference TRBV2 and TRBJ2-1, is EPEVTQTPSHQVTQMGQEVILRCVPISNHLYFYWYRQILGQKVEFLVSFYNNEISEKSEIFDDQFSVERPDGSNFTLKIRSTKLEDSAMYFCASSTASGRAEYNEQFFGPGTRLTVL.

The CDR3 protein is CASSEWVPGQGFGYGYTF. The CDR3 coding sequence is TGTGCCAGCAGTGAATGGGTTCCGGGACAGGGATTCGGGTATGGCTACACCTTC. The chain uses TRBV6-1 and TRBJ1-2; 9 nucleotides match TRBD1. Trimming took 2 bases from V and 5 from J; bases not matched to a gene: 15. CDR1 and CDR2 (germline): MNHNS, SASEGT. This CDR3 has 18 amino acids.

The V and J genes are TRBV4-1 and TRBJ1-2; D unclear. The germline CDR1 and CDR2 sequences are MGHRA and YSYEKL. V lost 4 bases and J 4 bases, leaving 19 bases between the germline ends. The CDR3 consists of 16 residues. The CDR3 DNA reads as TGCGCCAGCAGCCCCTTATCCGCGGGGTCCTCCTATGGCTACACCTTC. Translated, it gives CASSPLSAGSSYGYTF.

This clone has only a few counts. This chain links TRBV2 with TRBJ2-1; 9 nucleotides line up with TRBD2. V lost 4 bases and J lost 7; bases outside the gene matches: 8. CDR3 size: 15 residues. Germline V CDR1 and CDR2: SNHLY, FYNNEI. CDR3 region: CASSVSGRPSNEQFF. The CDR3 nucleotides read TGTGCCAGCAGTGTAAGCGGGAGGCCCTCTAATGAGCAGTTCTTC.

The rearrangement links TRBV4-1 to TRBJ2-7; a possible D gene is TRBD2 (6 bases). V gave up 0 bases and J gave up 4 bases, with 13 bases separating them. The CDR3 runs to 15 residues. Germline lookup yields CDR1 MGHRA and CDR2 YSYEKL. CDR3 bases: TGCGCCAGCAGCCAAGAAGGGACTGTTATGTACGAGCAGTACTTC. It specifies CASSQEGTVMYEQYF.

V usage is TRBV27 and J usage is TRBJ2-3; 9 nucleotides line up with TRBD1. In germline, CDR1 is MNHEY, CDR2 SMNVEV (reference sequence). Trimming cost V 5 bases and J 3 bases; bases outside gene matches: 12. This CDR3 spans 17 amino acids. CDR3 sequence: CASSPPQGQGGTDTQYF. The CDR3 DNA follows: TGTGCCAGCAGTCCACCACAGGGACAGGGTGGGACAGATACGCAGTATTTT.

This clone was seen a handful of times. Other nucleotide sequences in the sample specify the same CDR3. The V and J genes are TRBV6-4 and TRBJ2-3, with 10 bases that match TRBD1. The germline V gene encodes CDR1 MRHNA and CDR2 SNTAGT. J lost 4 bases, V lost 3 bases, and 1 base had no gene match. CDR3 length equals 14 residues. This chain's CDR3 is CASSDGQGADTQYF. CDR3 nucleotides: TGTGCCAGCAGTGATGGACAGGGGGCAGATACGCAGTATTTT.

This clone appeared a single time. The V gene is TRBV29-1, the J gene TRBJ2-1; 9 bases line up with TRBD1. CDR3 size: 14 residues. CDR1 SQVTM and CDR2 ANQGSEA come from the germline V gene. The CDR3 nucleotides are TGCGGGCTTATAACAAACAGGGGGCCTAATGAGCAGTTCTTC. As protein: CGLITNRGPNEQFF.

This clone was found a few times. The V gene is TRBV19, the J gene TRBJ2-7; D not resolved. This CDR3 region has 12 residues. CDR1 and CDR2 from the germline V gene are LNHDA and SQIVND (reference sequence). Trimming removed 5 bases from V and 2 bases from J, with 7 bases in between. CDR3 in DNA: TGTGCCAGTAGTTCTGGAACCTACGAGCAGTACTTC. This translates into CASSSGTYEQYF.

The rearrangement joins TRBV7-6 to TRBJ2-7; D may be TRBD1 (5 bases). Trimming stripped 2 bases from V and 3 bases from J, with 11 bases between. This CDR3 contains 14 residues. The germline gives CDR1 SGHVS, CDR2 FNYEAQ. The CDR3 here is CASSLRDSNYEQYF. The CDR3 DNA follows: TGTGCCAGCAGCTTACGTGACAGCAACTACGAGCAGTACTTC.

The V call is TRBV7-9, the J call TRBJ2-3, with D perhaps given as TRBD1 or TRBD2 (6 bases each). The germline V and J ends were trimmed by 6 bases and 0 bases, with 16 bases remaining between them. There are 16 residues in the CDR3. Germline V gene lookup returns CDR1 SEHNR and CDR2 FQNEAQ (reference sequence). The CDR3 DNA follows: TGTGCCAGCAGGGATATGGGGGGCCCTAGCACAGATACGCAGTATTTT. It is translated as CASRDMGGPSTDTQYF.

The rearrangement joins TRBV10-2 to TRBJ2-7, with D tentatively TRBD1 (8 bases). Germline V CDR1 and CDR2: WSHSY, SAAADI. This CDR3 has 14 amino acids. V lost 3 bases and J 1 base, leaving 10 bases between the germline ends. The CDR3 bases are TGCGCCAGCAGTGAACAGGGGGGGTCCTACGAGCAGTACTTC. Amino acids: CASSEQGGSYEQYF.

The chain recombines TRBV28 with TRBJ2-7; D remains unclear. The germline V gene has CDR1 MDHEN and CDR2 SYDVKM. CDR3 length: 13 amino acids. V lost 4 bases and J 7 bases, leaving 14 bases between the germline ends. This CDR3 is CASSSSSRWEQYF. The CDR3 DNA reads as TGTGCCAGCAGTTCTTCTTCTAGATGGGAGCAGTACTTC.

This clone has more than one count but fewer than ten. The V gene is TRBV4-1, the J gene TRBJ2-7; TRBD2 is a possible D gene (5 bases). The ends were cut back, 1 base at V and 4 bases at J, with 11 bases in the middle. Germline V gives CDR1 MGHRA, CDR2 YSYEKL. The CDR3 length is 14 residues. The DNA for the CDR3 is TGCGCCAGCAGCCAAGGGGTAGGAGGTTACGAGCAGTACTTC. Protein sequence: CASSQGVGGYEQYF.